This T cell receptor (beta chain) appears in the sequencing data of a study of T cell repertoires in cytomegalovirus infection. Study background: Matching HLA type and CMV infection were both indicated by public TCR beta signatures.

TCRdb re-derived calls from the reads in MiXCR, one entry per CDR3 protein. The sample lists approximately 1,000,000 distinct CDR3 sequences; around 29% were seen once. CDR1 is SNHLY, CDR2 FYNNEI, per germline. This CDR3 is built from 10 residues. Notes on this clonotype: The antigen remains undetermined. The junction does not match germline at one end; this may be a read error.

The receptor was isolated from a human donor in good health (CMV status not recorded). Some clones in this sample may be carry-over from other donors' samples. V usage is TRBV2 and J usage is TRBJ1-1; D unclear. The specimen comprised cultured CD8+ T cells from PBMCs, sampled from culture after CMV antigen stimulation. CDR3 DNA sequence: TGTGTCAGCACTTCCCTGGGAGCTTTCTTT. This sequence encodes CVSTSLGAFF.